This is a list of T cell receptor beta chains from one sample in a study of blood T cell repertoires in COVID-19. Method: immunoSEQ multiplex PCR; TCRdb's copy keeps in-frame clones and lacks some. The data hold about 300,000 clones, with over 85% observed a single time. Material: peripheral blood. These receptors came from a woman aged 25 to 39 with COVID-19, enrolled during active disease. The CDR3 runs from the conserved cysteine through the conserved F or W. Fields, in order: V gene, clone size, J gene, D gene, CDR3 protein. The D gene is left open where the match is weak. A row's size may be missing; if present it is once, few, many or a size class.

v_call: TRBV19; clone_size: .; j_call: TRBJ1-1; d_call: .; cdr3_aa: CASSMTGNTEAFF
v_call: TRBV7-8; clone_size: .; j_call: TRBJ2-2; d_call: .; cdr3_aa: CASSSLQGGRAGELFF
v_call: TRBV6-5; clone_size: .; j_call: TRBJ1-3; d_call: .; cdr3_aa: CASSYSEWTAGNTIYF
v_call: TRBV5-6; clone_size: .; j_call: TRBJ1-1; d_call: TRBD1; cdr3_aa: CASSLDRVSAFF
v_call: TRBV29-1; clone_size: .; j_call: TRBJ2-3; d_call: TRBD2; cdr3_aa: CSVRGGGTDTQYF
v_call: TRBV12-3/TRBV12-4; clone_size: .; j_call: TRBJ1-5; d_call: .; cdr3_aa: CASRSDSIQPQHF
v_call: TRBV7-3; clone_size: .; j_call: TRBJ2-2; d_call: .; cdr3_aa: CASSLYPGNTGELFF
v_call: TRBV7-8; clone_size: .; j_call: TRBJ1-4; d_call: TRBD1; cdr3_aa: CASSLGTANNEKLFF
v_call: TRBV2; clone_size: .; j_call: TRBJ1-3; d_call: .; cdr3_aa: CASSEGRGGNTIYF
v_call: TRBV7-2; clone_size: .; j_call: TRBJ1-1; d_call: TRBD1; cdr3_aa: CASSLQQGATSEAFF
v_call: TRBV30; clone_size: .; j_call: TRBJ1-6; d_call: .; cdr3_aa: CAWSPPTSSYNSPLHF
v_call: TRBV7-9; clone_size: .; j_call: TRBJ1-4; d_call: .; cdr3_aa: CASSLAVIGGPATNEKLFF
v_call: TRBV6-6; clone_size: .; j_call: TRBJ2-3; d_call: TRBD2; cdr3_aa: CASSYSGGGALDTQYF
v_call: TRBV6-4; clone_size: .; j_call: TRBJ1-1; d_call: TRBD1; cdr3_aa: CASSDSLTGDF
v_call: TRBV7-2; clone_size: .; j_call: TRBJ2-7; d_call: .; cdr3_aa: CASSLSAQAEQYF
v_call: TRBV7-8; clone_size: .; j_call: TRBJ2-3; d_call: .; cdr3_aa: CASSPHRRTTEGTDTQYF
v_call: TRBV15; clone_size: .; j_call: TRBJ2-2; d_call: .; cdr3_aa: CATSRDLTVNTGELFF
v_call: TRBV27; clone_size: .; j_call: TRBJ2-7; d_call: TRBD2; cdr3_aa: CASSLATAGGTYEQYF
v_call: TRBV6-5; clone_size: .; j_call: TRBJ2-1; d_call: .; cdr3_aa: CASKGGLSYNEQFF
v_call: TRBV27; clone_size: .; j_call: TRBJ1-1; d_call: .; cdr3_aa: CASSSLWGDTEAFF
v_call: TRBV4-1; clone_size: .; j_call: TRBJ1-1; d_call: TRBD1; cdr3_aa: CASSQAGGYTEAFF
v_call: TRBV5-4; clone_size: .; j_call: TRBJ2-1; d_call: TRBD2; cdr3_aa: CASSWGGSGGADEQFF
v_call: TRBV12-3/TRBV12-4; clone_size: .; j_call: TRBJ2-7; d_call: TRBD1; cdr3_aa: CASRSWTGDEQYF
v_call: TRBV5-6; clone_size: .; j_call: TRBJ1-6; d_call: TRBD1; cdr3_aa: CASSTKTGTAYNSPLHF
v_call: TRBV3-1/TRBV3-2; clone_size: .; j_call: TRBJ2-1; d_call: .; cdr3_aa: CASSQELRLKYNEQFF
v_call: TRBV14; clone_size: .; j_call: TRBJ1-6; d_call: .; cdr3_aa: CASSQRAQGSPLHF
v_call: TRBV7-6; clone_size: few; j_call: TRBJ1-6; d_call: .; cdr3_aa: CASSLGRQGGSPLHF
v_call: TRBV3-1/TRBV3-2; clone_size: .; j_call: TRBJ2-3; d_call: .; cdr3_aa: CASSQGGGLYF
v_call: TRBV9; clone_size: .; j_call: TRBJ2-3; d_call: TRBD2; cdr3_aa: CASSVGTSARRGTDTQYF
v_call: TRBV6-5; clone_size: once; j_call: TRBJ1-1; d_call: .; cdr3_aa: CASSRGRGRTEAFF
v_call: TRBV11-2; clone_size: .; j_call: TRBJ2-5; d_call: TRBD1; cdr3_aa: CASSLRQGNSALLETQYF
v_call: TRBV7-9; clone_size: .; j_call: TRBJ1-2; d_call: .; cdr3_aa: CASSHQREDYGYTF
v_call: TRBV30; clone_size: once; j_call: TRBJ1-5; d_call: .; cdr3_aa: CAWGMYSNQPQHF
v_call: TRBV12-5; clone_size: .; j_call: TRBJ1-6; d_call: TRBD1; cdr3_aa: CASVTGTGNSPLHF
v_call: TRBV6-5; clone_size: .; j_call: TRBJ1-2; d_call: TRBD1; cdr3_aa: CASSRQGDYGYTF
v_call: TRBV4-3; clone_size: .; j_call: TRBJ2-7; d_call: TRBD1; cdr3_aa: CASSPGTGGSYEQYF
v_call: TRBV2; clone_size: .; j_call: TRBJ1-2; d_call: TRBD1; cdr3_aa: CASKLGGRWYGYTF
v_call: TRBV7-9; clone_size: .; j_call: TRBJ2-5; d_call: .; cdr3_aa: CASSVIEETQYF
v_call: TRBV28; clone_size: .; j_call: TRBJ1-2; d_call: TRBD1; cdr3_aa: CASSGTGVYGYTF
v_call: TRBV2; clone_size: .; j_call: TRBJ1-5; d_call: .; cdr3_aa: CASSESLRQPQHF
v_call: TRBV30; clone_size: .; j_call: TRBJ2-3; d_call: .; cdr3_aa: CAWSVLGGGGTDTQYF
v_call: TRBV7-8; clone_size: once; j_call: TRBJ2-1; d_call: .; cdr3_aa: CASSLMLSGLSSYNEQFF
v_call: TRBV14; clone_size: .; j_call: TRBJ2-1; d_call: .; cdr3_aa: CASSQRLGYNEQFF
v_call: TRBV12-3/TRBV12-4; clone_size: .; j_call: TRBJ2-2; d_call: .; cdr3_aa: CASSLSVPGELFF
v_call: TRBV30; clone_size: .; j_call: TRBJ1-5; d_call: TRBD1; cdr3_aa: CAWRGTGGQPQHF